The source of this T cell receptor (beta chain) is a study of post-analysis software for immune sequencing data. Regarding the study as a whole: Higher frequency in patients than in controls was seen for five TRBV segments, with TRBV5-6, TRBV5-1 and TRBV20-1 among them.

This clonotype occurred a few times. Its antigen remains unidentified. Unique molecular identifiers were carried by the TCR beta cDNA libraries. TCRdb analysed the PCR reads with MiXCR anew, one entry per CDR3 protein. The data contain approximately 770,000 distinct CDR3 sequences, about 43% of them singletons. V gave up 5 bases and J gave up 0 bases; unmatched junction bases: 9. Germline loops: CDR1 SEHNR, CDR2 FQNEAQ (reference sequence). The CDR3 contains 17 residues. Sequencing was done on a sample of blood. This clonotype originated in a girl aged 10-17 years with multiple sclerosis. The chain combines TRBV7-9 with TRBJ2-5; 10 bases are a match to TRBD1. This CDR3 is CASSHRVGTGDQETQYF. In nucleotides, the CDR3 is TGTGCCAGCAGCCACAGGGTCGGGACAGGGGACCAAGAGACCCAGTACTTC. Full variable domain (outside the CDR3, taken from reference TRBV7-9 and TRBJ2-5): DTGVSQNPRHKITKRGQNVTFRCDPISEHNRLYWYRQTLGQGPEFLTYFQNEAQLEKSRLLSDRFSAERPKGSFSTLEIQRTEQGDSAMYLCASSHRVGTGDQETQYFGPGTRLLVL.